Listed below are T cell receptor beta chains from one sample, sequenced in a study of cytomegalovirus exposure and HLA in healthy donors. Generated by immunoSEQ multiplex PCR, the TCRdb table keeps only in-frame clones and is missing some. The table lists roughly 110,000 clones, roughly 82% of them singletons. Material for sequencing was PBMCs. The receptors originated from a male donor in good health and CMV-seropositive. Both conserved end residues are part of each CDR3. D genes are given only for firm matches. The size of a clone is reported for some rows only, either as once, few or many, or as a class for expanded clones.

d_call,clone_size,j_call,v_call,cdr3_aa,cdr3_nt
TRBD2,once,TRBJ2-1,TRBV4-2,CASSHGLAGGEDEQFF,TGTGCCAGCAGCCACGGACTAGCGGGAGGTGAGGATGAGCAGTTCTTC
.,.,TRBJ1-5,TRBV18,CASSLSIDQPQHF,TGTGCCAGCTCACTATCGATAGATCAGCCCCAGCATTTT
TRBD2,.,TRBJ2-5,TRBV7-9,CASSWTSGGQETQYF,TGTGCCAGCAGCTGGACTAGCGGGGGACAAGAGACCCAGTACTTC
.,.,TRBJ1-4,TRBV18,CASSPPGEEKLFF,TGTGCCAGCTCACCCCCCGGGGAAGAAAAACTGTTTTTT
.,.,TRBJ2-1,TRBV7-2,CASSNYISEQFF,TGTGCCAGCAGCAATTATATCTCCGAGCAGTTCTTC
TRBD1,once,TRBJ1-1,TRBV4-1,CASSQVGQGAEAFF,TGCGCCAGCAGCCAAGTGGGACAGGGGGCTGAAGCTTTCTTT
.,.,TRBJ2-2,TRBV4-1,CASSPTGSSTGELFF,TGCGCCAGCAGCCCAACAGGGTCGAGCACCGGGGAGCTGTTTTTT
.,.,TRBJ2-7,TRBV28,CASSSQDSYEQYF,TGTGCCAGCAGTTCACAGGACAGCTACGAGCAGTACTTC
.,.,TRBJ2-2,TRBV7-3,CASSSQRDTGELFF,TGTGCCAGCAGCTCCCAGCGGGACACCGGGGAGCTGTTTTTT
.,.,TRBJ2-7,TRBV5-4,CASSTGLSFPQYF,TGTGCCAGCTCAACGGGACTCTCTTTTCCGCAGTACTTC
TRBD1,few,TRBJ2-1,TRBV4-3,CASSHYGTGGVNNEQFF,TGCGCCAGCAGCCATTACGGGACAGGGGGCGTTAACAATGAGCAGTTCTTC
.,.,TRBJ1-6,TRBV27,CASSSQGTLFSSYNSPLHF,TGTGCCAGCAGTTCCCAGGGCACCCTTTTTTCCTCCTATAATTCACCCCTCCACTTT
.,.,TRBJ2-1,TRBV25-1,CASSERGPYNEQFF,TGTGCCAGCAGTGAACGGGGTCCCTACAATGAGCAGTTCTTC
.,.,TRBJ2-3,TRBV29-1,CSVALPTSTDTQYF,TGCAGCGTAGCCCTGCCGACTAGCACAGATACGCAGTATTTT
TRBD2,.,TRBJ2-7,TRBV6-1,CASSEVASGPYEQYF,TGTGCCAGCAGTGAGGTTGCTAGCGGGCCCTACGAGCAGTACTTC
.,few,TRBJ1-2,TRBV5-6,CASSLIQESQSYTF,TGTGCCAGCAGCTTGATACAGGAGAGTCAGAGCTACACCTTC
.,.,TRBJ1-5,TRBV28,CASQRSGSNQPQHF,TGTGCCAGCCAAAGGTCAGGTAGCAATCAGCCCCAGCATTTT
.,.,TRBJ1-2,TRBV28,CASSFDSYGYTF,TGTGCCAGCAGTTTCGACAGCTATGGCTACACCTTC
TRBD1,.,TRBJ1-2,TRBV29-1,CSVLGTGERGGYTF,TGCAGCGTGCTAGGGACAGGGGAAAGGGGAGGCTACACCTTC
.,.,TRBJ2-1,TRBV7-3,CASSLVQLPYNEQFF,TGTGCCAGCAGCTTAGTACAGCTTCCCTACAATGAGCAGTTCTTC
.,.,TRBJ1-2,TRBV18,CATQESERGYGYTF,TGTGCCACCCAAGAGTCCGAGCGGGGCTATGGCTACACCTTC
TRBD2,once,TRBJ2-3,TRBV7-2,CASSLDPLAGGPDTQYF,TGTGCCAGCAGCTTAGACCCCCTAGCGGGAGGCCCAGATACGCAGTATTTT
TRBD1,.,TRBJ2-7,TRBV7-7,CASSQDRDYEQYF,TGTGCCAGCAGCCAGGACAGGGATTACGAGCAGTACTTC
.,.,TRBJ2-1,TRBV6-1,CASNPTGTYYNEQFF,TGTGCCAGCAATCCCACCGGGACTTATTACAATGAGCAGTTCTTC
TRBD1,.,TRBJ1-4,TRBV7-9,CASSLAGQGGEKLFF,TGTGCCAGCAGCTTAGCGGGACAGGGGGGTGAAAAACTGTTTTTT
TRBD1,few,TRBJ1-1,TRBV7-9,CASSPGQGRSEAFF,TGTGCCAGCAGCCCTGGACAGGGCCGCTCCGAAGCTTTCTTT
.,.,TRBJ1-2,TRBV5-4,CASSLGGSRGIDYGYTF,TGTGCCAGCAGCTTGGGAGGGAGTAGGGGGATAGACTATGGCTACACCTTC
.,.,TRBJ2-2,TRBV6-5,CASSYSLPGELFF,TGTGCCAGCAGTTACTCTCTTCCCGGGGAGCTGTTTTTT
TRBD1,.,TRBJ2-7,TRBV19,CASSTRDRELPEQYF,TGTGCCAGTAGTACCCGGGACAGGGAGCTCCCCGAGCAGTACTTC
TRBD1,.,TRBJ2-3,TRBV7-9,CTSSLGTGNTDTQYF,TGTACCAGCAGCTTAGGGACAGGGAACACAGATACGCAGTATTTT
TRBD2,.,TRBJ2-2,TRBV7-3,CASSPTSGGNTGELFF,TGTGCCAGCAGCCCAACTAGCGGGGGCAACACCGGGGAGCTGTTTTTT
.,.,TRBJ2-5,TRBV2,CASIRSHEQQETQYF,TGTGCCAGCATCAGGTCGCACGAGCAACAGGAGACCCAGTACTTC
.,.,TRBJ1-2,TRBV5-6,CASSLVQPSGYTF,TGTGCCAGCAGCTTGGTACAGCCCTCCGGCTACACCTTC
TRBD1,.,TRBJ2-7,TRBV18,CASSPDGKPGQGGYEQYF,TGTGCCAGCTCACCTGACGGAAAACCGGGACAGGGGGGATACGAGCAGTACTTC
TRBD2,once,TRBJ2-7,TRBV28,CASRGGLAGATYEQYF,TGTGCCAGCAGGGGGGGACTAGCGGGGGCCACCTACGAGCAGTACTTC
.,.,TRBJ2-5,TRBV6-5,CASSSRGSQYF,TGTGCCAGCAGCTCAAGAGGAAGCCAGTACTTC
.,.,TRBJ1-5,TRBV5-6,CASSFSVSNQPQHF,TGTGCCAGCAGCTTTTCAGTAAGCAATCAGCCCCAGCATTTT
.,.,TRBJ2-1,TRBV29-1,CSANPQSSYNEQFF,TGCAGCGCTAACCCACAGAGCTCCTACAATGAGCAGTTCTTC
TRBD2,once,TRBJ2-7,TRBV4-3,CASSQDRLAGGYEQYF,TGCGCCAGCAGCCAAGATCGACTAGCGGGAGGCTACGAGCAGTACTTC
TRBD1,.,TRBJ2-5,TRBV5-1,CASSYRTGSQETQYF,TGCGCCAGCAGCTATCGGACAGGGAGCCAAGAGACCCAGTACTTC
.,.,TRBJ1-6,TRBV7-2,CASSLAIGVFIGLHF,TGTGCCAGCAGCTTAGCGATCGGGGTATTCATTGGCCTCCACTTT
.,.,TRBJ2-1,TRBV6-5,CASSSTAGREQFF,TGTGCCAGCAGTTCAACTGCGGGACGTGAGCAGTTCTTC
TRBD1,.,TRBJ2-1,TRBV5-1,CASSAGTEYNEQFF,TGCGCCAGCAGTGCCGGGACAGAATACAATGAGCAGTTCTTC
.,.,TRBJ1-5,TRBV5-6,CASSFAQGLSNQPQHF,TGTGCCAGCAGCTTTGCCCAGGGACTAAGCAATCAGCCCCAGCATTTT
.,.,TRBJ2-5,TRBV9,CASRKEAEETQYF,TGTGCCAGCAGAAAAGAGGCAGAGGAGACCCAGTACTTC
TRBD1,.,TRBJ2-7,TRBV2,CASSFTGGSDEQYF,TGTGCCAGCAGTTTTACAGGGGGCTCGGACGAGCAGTACTTC
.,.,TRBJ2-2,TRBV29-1,CSVEHGELFF,TGCAGCGTTGAACACGGGGAGCTGTTTTTT
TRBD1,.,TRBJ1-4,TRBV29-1,CSVGQGPEKLFF,TGCAGCGTCGGACAGGGGCCCGAAAAACTGTTTTTT
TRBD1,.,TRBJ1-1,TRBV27,CASSSTGLNTEAFF,TGTGCCAGCAGTTCGACAGGGCTGAACACTGAAGCTTTCTTT
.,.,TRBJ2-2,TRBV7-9,CASKGGSPRNTGELFF,TGTGCCAGCAAAGGGGGTAGTCCCCGTAACACCGGGGAGCTGTTTTTT
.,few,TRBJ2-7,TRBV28,CASRTRYEQYF,TGTGCCAGCCGGACTCGTTACGAGCAGTACTTC
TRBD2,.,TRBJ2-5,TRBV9,CASSVGLAGAETQYF,TGTGCCAGCAGCGTGGGACTAGCGGGAGCGGAGACCCAGTACTTC
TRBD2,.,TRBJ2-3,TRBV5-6,CASRAGLAGGPPADTQYF,TGTGCCAGCAGGGCGGGACTAGCGGGGGGTCCCCCCGCAGATACGCAGTATTTT
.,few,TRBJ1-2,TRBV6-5,CASSYRPGRSGYTF,TGTGCCAGCAGTTACCGACCAGGGAGGAGTGGCTACACCTTC
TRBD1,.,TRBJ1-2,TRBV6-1,CASSDRGGCGYTF,TGCGCCAGCAGCGACAGGGGGGGATGTGGCTACACCTTC